The rows below give T cell receptor beta chains drawn from one sample of a study of spatial heterogeneity in lung cancer. One entry per CDR3 protein results from TCRdb running MiXCR on the 5' RACE reads. The data contain tens of thousands of distinct CDR3 sequences, less than 5.5% of them singletons. The sequencing used PBMCs, collected at surgery. The source is a male donor with early-stage non-small cell lung cancer. CDR3s include the opening cysteine and the closing phenylalanine or tryptophan. D genes are given only for firm matches. For some rows the clone size is stated as once, few or many, or as a class when expanded; others skip it.

j_call	v_call	clone_size	d_call	cdr3_aa	cdr3_nt
TRBJ2-1	TRBV20-1	many	TRBD1	CSVNTGGNYNEQFF	TGCAGTGTTAATACAGGGGGCAACTACAATGAGCAGTTCTTC
TRBJ1-1	TRBV9	many	.	CASSVEGAPNTEAFF	TGTGCCAGCAGCGTAGAAGGGGCCCCGAACACTGAAGCTTTCTTT
TRBJ2-3	TRBV28	few	.	CASSFGGTLFTDTQYF	TGTGCCAGCAGTTTCGGGGGGACATTGTTCACAGATACGCAGTATTTT
TRBJ1-2	TRBV6-5	few	.	CASSYSIATGYFGYTF	TGTGCCAGCAGTTACTCGATCGCCACAGGGTACTTCGGCTACACCTTC
TRBJ2-5	TRBV12-3/TRBV12-4	.	.	CASSPRGGETQYF	TGTGCCAGCAGCCCACGGGGAGGAGAGACCCAGTACTTC
TRBJ2-7	TRBV2	.	.	CASSPWRGEQYF	TGTGCCAGCAGTCCATGGCGGGGCGAGCAGTACTTC
TRBJ2-5	TRBV12-3/TRBV12-4	many	.	CASSDPTRVTQYF	TGTGCCAGCAGCGACCCGACTCGAGTGACCCAGTACTTC
TRBJ1-2	TRBV20-1	many	.	CSAPPDTNYGYTF	TGCAGTGCTCCCCCGGACACGAACTATGGCTACACCTTC
TRBJ1-2	TRBV29-1	many	.	CSVHGFGRTEGYTF	TGCAGCGTTCATGGGTTTGGACGGACGGAGGGCTACACCTTC
TRBJ1-5	TRBV20-1	many	.	CSARVGDESNQPQHF	TGCAGTGCTAGGGTCGGGGATGAGAGCAATCAGCCCCAGCATTTT
TRBJ2-7	TRBV20-1	.	.	CSAKQDFEQYF	TGCAGTGCTAAACAGGATTTTGAGCAGTACTTC
TRBJ1-1	TRBV27	many	.	CASSFDHNTEAFF	TGTGCCAGCAGTTTCGATCACAACACTGAAGCTTTCTTT
TRBJ2-7	TRBV20-1	.	TRBD2	CNARDGGTSGTYEQYF	TGCAATGCTAGAGATGGCGGGACTAGCGGGACCTACGAGCAGTACTTC
TRBJ2-2	TRBV2	many	TRBD1	CASRPGTGGTGELFF	TGTGCCAGCAGGCCCGGGACAGGGGGCACCGGGGAGCTGTTTTTT
TRBJ2-3	TRBV5-5	many	.	CASSWQTGRSTDTQYF	TGTGCCAGCAGCTGGCAGACCGGGAGAAGTACAGATACGCAGTATTTT
TRBJ2-4	TRBV28	many	TRBD1	CASSIHRGYENIQYF	TGTGCCAGCAGTATTCACAGGGGGTACGAAAACATTCAGTACTTC
TRBJ1-3	TRBV5-1	many	.	CASSEGHLSSGNTIYF	TGCGCCAGCAGCGAGGGACACCTCAGCTCTGGAAACACCATATATTTT
TRBJ2-3	TRBV3-1	.	.	CASSQQRFDTQYF	TGTGCCAGCAGCCAGCAACGTTTCGATACGCAGTATTTT
TRBJ2-3	TRBV7-9	many	.	CASSARTDTQYF	TGTGCCAGCAGCGCCCGCACAGATACGCAGTATTTT
TRBJ1-2	TRBV4-1	many	TRBD1	CASSPTGFDYGYTF	TGCGCCAGCAGCCCGACAGGGTTTGACTATGGCTACACCTTC
TRBJ2-2	TRBV29-1	many	TRBD2	CSVEGTSGGLAGELFF	TGCAGCGTTGAAGGGACTAGCGGAGGGCTGGCCGGGGAGCTGTTTTTT
TRBJ1-1	TRBV20-1	many	.	CSAREGGTEAFF	TGCAGTGCTAGAGAGGGGGGCACTGAAGCTTTCTTT
TRBJ1-2	TRBV11-1	many	.	CASSPGQYYGYTF	TGTGCCAGCAGCCCCGGACAGTACTATGGCTACACCTTC
TRBJ2-7	TRBV5-6	many	.	CASSLSDEQYF	TGTGCCAGCAGCTTGTCCGACGAGCAGTACTTC
TRBJ2-3	TRBV7-9	many	.	CASSLAAGTTDTQYF	TGTGCCAGCAGCTTAGCAGCAGGGACGACAGATACGCAGTATTTT
TRBJ2-1	TRBV20-1	many	TRBD1	CSASAGGEVNEQFF	TGCAGTGCTAGCGCAGGGGGCGAGGTAAATGAGCAGTTCTTC
TRBJ2-5	TRBV25-1	few	.	CASSELGMSGQKTQYF	TGTGCCAGCAGTGAATTAGGGATGTCGGGACAAAAGACCCAGTACTTC
TRBJ2-1	TRBV11-2	many	.	CASSLQLTSYNEQFF	TGTGCCAGCAGCTTACAACTAACCTCCTACAATGAGCAGTTCTTC
TRBJ1-2	TRBV11-2	many	.	CASSPVGARGYGYTF	TGTGCCAGCAGCCCCGTGGGAGCGAGAGGGTATGGCTACACCTTC
TRBJ2-7	TRBV12-3/TRBV12-4	.	.	CASSLGHSYEQYF	TGTGCCAGCAGTTTGGGCCATTCCTACGAGCAGTACTTC
TRBJ2-6	TRBV5-1	many	.	CASSLPDSSGANVLTF	TGCGCCAGCAGCTTACCGGACAGTTCTGGGGCCAACGTCCTGACTTTC
TRBJ2-2	TRBV9	many	.	CASSVEWGTGELFF	TGTGCCAGCAGCGTAGAGTGGGGGACCGGGGAGCTGTTTTTT
TRBJ2-1	TRBV5-1	many	.	CASSLGESNEQFF	TGCGCCAGCAGCTTGGGGGAGAGCAATGAGCAGTTCTTC
TRBJ2-3	TRBV7-2	many	TRBD1	CASSPDRATDTQYF	TGTGCCAGCAGCCCAGACAGGGCCACAGATACGCAGTATTTT
TRBJ2-3	TRBV6-1	.	TRBD2	CASRTTSGRSPDTQYF	TGTGCCAGCAGAACCACTAGCGGGAGAAGCCCAGATACGCAGTATTTT
TRBJ2-5	TRBV7-2	many	.	CASSFGDNPQYF	TGTGCCAGCAGCTTTGGGGACAACCCTCAGTACTTC